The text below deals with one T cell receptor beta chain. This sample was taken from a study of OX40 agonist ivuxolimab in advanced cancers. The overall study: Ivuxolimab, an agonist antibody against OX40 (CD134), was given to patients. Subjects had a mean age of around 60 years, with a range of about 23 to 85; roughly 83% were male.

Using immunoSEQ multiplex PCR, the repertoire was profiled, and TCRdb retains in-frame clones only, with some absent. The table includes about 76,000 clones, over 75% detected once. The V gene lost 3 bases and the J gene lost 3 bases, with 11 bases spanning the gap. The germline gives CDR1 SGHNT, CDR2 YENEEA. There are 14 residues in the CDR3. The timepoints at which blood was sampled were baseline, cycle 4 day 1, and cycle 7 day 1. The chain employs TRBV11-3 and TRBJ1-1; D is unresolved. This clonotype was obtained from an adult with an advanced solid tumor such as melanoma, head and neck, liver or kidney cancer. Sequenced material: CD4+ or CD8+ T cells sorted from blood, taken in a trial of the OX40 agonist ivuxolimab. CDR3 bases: TGTGCCAGCAGCTTTGGTACGGCGGACACTGAAGCTTTCTTT. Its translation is CASSFGTADTEAFF.